This entry lists 14 T cell receptor beta chains sequenced from one sample in a study of OX40 agonist ivuxolimab in advanced cancers. Generated by immunoSEQ multiplex PCR, the TCRdb table keeps only in-frame clones and is missing some. The table has around 78,000 clones, approximately 81% seen once. The input for sequencing was CD4+ or CD8+ T cells sorted from blood, taken in a trial of the OX40 agonist ivuxolimab. All receptors derive from an adult with an advanced solid tumor such as melanoma, head and neck, liver or kidney cancer.

The chain carries TRBV2 and TRBJ1-3; D perhaps matches TRBD1 (5 bases). The V and J ends lost 6 bases and 2 bases respectively, with 11 bases between them. This CDR3 is built from 14 residues. The germline V gene has CDR1 SNHLY and CDR2 FYNNEI. DNA of the CDR3: TGTGCCAGCAGGGCCAGGGAGACTGGAAACACCATATATTTT. This sequence encodes CASRARETGNTIYF.

The chain employs TRBV30 and TRBJ2-7; 11 bases align to TRBD2. This CDR3 is built from 15 residues. CDR1 and CDR2 from the germline V gene are GTSNPN and SVGIG (reference sequence). The V gene end was trimmed by 0 bases and the J gene end by 1 base; junction bases not matched to a gene: 2. The CDR3 region is CAWSVRTSGSYEQYF. The CDR3, as DNA: TGTGCCTGGAGTGTACGGACTAGCGGGTCCTACGAGCAGTACTTC.

The J gene is TRBJ1-5, the V gene TRBV6-6; D possibly corresponds to TRBD1 (5 bases). The CDR3 is 14 residues long. V lost 6 bases to trimming and J lost 5 bases, with 14 bases between them. Germline CDR1 is MNHNY and CDR2 is SVGAGI (reference sequence). The CDR3 DNA is TGTGCCAGCAGACAGGACTTCTCCGATCAGCCCCAGCATTTT. It specifies CASRQDFSDQPQHF.

This chain joins TRBV19 and TRBJ1-2; D possibly corresponds to TRBD1 (6 bases). Per germline, CDR1 LNHDA and CDR2 SQIVND (reference sequence). The V gene lost 1 base and the J gene lost 6 bases, with 12 bases spanning the gap. There are 14 residues in the CDR3. This CDR3 reads CASSIVGRQDGYTF. CDR3 bases: TGTGCCAGTAGTATAGTCGGCAGACAGGATGGCTACACCTTC.

This clone was counted once. The chain has TRBV7-7 and TRBJ2-1, with 9 bases that match TRBD1. The CDR3 is made up of 14 amino acids. The germline V gene encodes CDR1 SSHAT and CDR2 FNYEAQ (reference sequence). V gave up 1 base and J gave up 10 bases; unmatched junction bases: 5. The CDR3 DNA follows: TGTGCCAGCAGCTTAGGACAGGGGGGCGCGGAGCAGTTCTTC. This sequence encodes CASSLGQGGAEQFF.

This sequence joins TRBV5-1 and TRBJ2-5; 8 nucleotides align to TRBD1. Germline V gene lookup returns CDR1 SGHRS and CDR2 YFSETQ. The CDR3 runs to 15 residues. V dropped 4 bases and J dropped 2; count of bases not matched to a gene: 7. CDR3 in amino acids: CASSTNTGGQETQYF. DNA for the CDR3: TGCGCCAGCAGCACGAACACAGGGGGTCAAGAGACCCAGTACTTC.

The gene calls are TRBV19 and TRBJ1-1; 7 positions match TRBD1. Germline V lookup: CDR1 LNHDA, CDR2 SQIVND (reference sequence). CDR3 length: 13 amino acids. Germline trimming cut 5 bases from V and 3 bases from J; bases unmatched to any gene: 3. CDR3 DNA: TGTGCCAGTAGTGTCGACAGGGACACTGAAGCTTTCTTT. This translates into CASSVDRDTEAFF.

The chain is built from TRBV19 and TRBJ1-5; D remains unclear. This CDR3 is 14 amino acids long. Germline V gene lookup returns CDR1 LNHDA and CDR2 SQIVND (reference sequence). V dropped 2 bases and J dropped 5 bases, with 10 bases sitting between them. For the CDR3, the DNA is TGTGCCAGTAGTATAAACTTCAACGATCAGCCCCAGCATTTT. This encodes CASSINFNDQPQHF.

J is TRBJ1-6 and V is TRBV6-1, with a possible D match to TRBD1 (5 bases). V dropped 0 bases and J dropped 9 bases, with 15 bases sitting between them. Germline CDR1 is MNHNS and CDR2 is SASEGT. The CDR3 extends over 16 amino acids. As DNA, the CDR3 is TGTGCCAGCAGTGAAGCACTGGCAGGGATTACTTCACCCCTCCACTTT. It translates to CASSEALAGITSPLHF.

The table lists this clone with a few counts. Germline is not matched at one junction end, which may reflect a read error. The chain combines TRBV6-5 with TRBJ1-2; 9 positions agree with TRBD1. Germline lookup yields CDR1 MNHEY and CDR2 SVGAGI. The CDR3 is made up of 14 amino acids. The CDR3 coding sequence is TGCGCCAGCAGTCCCGGGACAGGGACCTATGGCTACACCTTC. Residues: CASSPGTGTYGYTF.

V and J are TRBV5-1 and TRBJ2-1; D tentatively reads TRBD1 or TRBD2 (6 bases each). Germline values: CDR1 SGHRS, CDR2 YFSETQ. Trimming pared 4 bases from V and 1 base from J, leaving 12 bases between. The CDR3 spans 15 residues. In DNA form, the CDR3 reads TGCGCCAGCAGCCCTGGAGGGGGATCCTACAATGAGCAGTTCTTC. Amino acid sequence: CASSPGGGSYNEQFF.

The rearrangement links TRBV27 to TRBJ2-5, with D possibly called TRBD1 or TRBD2 (5 bases each). Germline V gene lookup returns CDR1 MNHEY and CDR2 SMNVEV (reference sequence). The V and J ends lost 2 bases and 5 bases respectively, with 15 bases between them. The CDR3 loop spans 15 amino acids. CDR3: CASSLRFSRDETQYF. DNA for the CDR3: TGTGCCAGCAGTTTACGGTTTTCCAGGGACGAGACCCAGTACTTC.

The rearrangement joins TRBV5-8 to TRBJ1-4; no firm D call. Germline V gene data show CDR1 as SGHTS and CDR2 as YDEGEE. Trimming pared 4 bases from V and 4 bases from J, leaving 14 bases between. The CDR3 is made up of 15 amino acids. The CDR3: CASSQSGNFNEKLFF. The DNA for the CDR3 is TGTGCCAGCAGCCAAAGCGGGAATTTTAATGAAAAACTGTTTTTT.

This clone was counted a single time. V usage is TRBV5-4 and J usage is TRBJ2-7; D call uncertain. CDR1 SGHNT and CDR2 YYREEE come from the germline V gene (reference sequence). This CDR3 spans 13 amino acids. With 0 bases removed from V and 3 bases from J, the gap between germline ends came to 7 bases. The CDR3: CASSLVADYEQYF. CDR3 nucleotides: TGTGCCAGCAGCTTGGTGGCGGACTACGAGCAGTACTTC.